The 9 T cell receptor beta chains listed next were all sequenced from one sample in a study of radiation and T cells in renal cell carcinoma. Time point reported: blood 4 weeks post-SBRT, at nephrectomy. As for treatment: 15 Gy SBRT to primary tumor, nephrectomy 4 weeks later. Assay: immunoSEQ multiplex PCR; the TCRdb copy retains only in-frame clones and omits some. The table includes about 83,000 clones, 75% to 90% detected once. The sequences come from blood, collected from a patient whose treatment included radiotherapy and nephrectomy. The source of these receptors is a woman aged 55-69 years with renal cell carcinoma.

V and J are TRBV15 and TRBJ2-3; D is unresolved. Germline CDR1 and CDR2: LNHNV and YYDKDF (reference sequence). The V and J ends lost 5 bases and 5 bases respectively, with 8 bases between them. The CDR3 runs to 12 residues. Here the CDR3 reads CATSGSRDTQYF. The DNA of the CDR3 is TGTGCCACCAGCGGATCGAGAGATACGCAGTATTTT.

The rearrangement joins TRBV28 to TRBJ2-3; 9 bases are shared with TRBD2. V shed 0 bases and J 4 bases; nucleotides not matched to a gene: 11. The CDR3 has 18 residues. From germline, CDR1 is MDHEN and CDR2 SYDVKM. The CDR3 protein is CASSLWGLAGVAPDTQYF. The DNA of the CDR3 is TGTGCCAGCAGTTTATGGGGATTAGCGGGAGTAGCCCCAGATACGCAGTATTTT.

This sequence joins TRBV5-1 and TRBJ1-1, with 10 bases fitting TRBD1. CDR3 length equals 16 residues. With 2 bases clipped from V and 7 bases from J, the junction kept 11 bases outside the gene matches. Germline V gene data show CDR1 as SGHRS and CDR2 as YFSETQ. DNA of the CDR3: TGCGCCAGCAGCTTATTACCGGGACAGGGGTACGGTGAAGCTTTCTTT. Translated, it gives CASSLLPGQGYGEAFF.

This chain connects TRBV19 to TRBJ1-2; D remains unclear. The CDR3 spans 12 residues. Between the trimmed V and J ends, which lost 7 bases and 7 bases, there was a span of 13 bases. Germline V gene sequence: CDR1 LNHDA, CDR2 SQIVND (reference sequence). CDR3: CASTKEGGGYTF. The CDR3 coding sequence is TGTGCCAGTACGAAGGAAGGCGGTGGCTACACCTTC.

The chain carries TRBV6-6 and TRBJ1-1; perhaps TRBD1 as D (5 bases). Trimming shortened V by 4 bases and J by 1 base, and 10 bases separated the two germline ends. CDR3 size: 14 residues. Germline CDR1 reads MNHNY; CDR2 reads SVGAGI (reference sequence). The CDR3 sequence: CASSLGRPNTEAFF. The CDR3 DNA sequence: TGTGCCAGCAGTTTGGGACGGCCGAACACTGAAGCTTTCTTT.

The chain combines TRBV6-1 with TRBJ1-6; weak D call: TRBD1 (5 bases). V lost 1 base, J lost 0 bases, and 19 bases lay in between. This CDR3 is 20 amino acids long. Germline V gene data show CDR1 as MNHNS and CDR2 as SASEGT. The CDR3 DNA is TGTGCCAGCAGTGAAGTCGCCGGACACTGGTCGGGCTCCTATAATTCACCCCTCCACTTT. This translates into CASSEVAGHWSGSYNSPLHF.

The chain employs TRBV5-1 and TRBJ2-1, with TRBD2 identical over 14 bases. This CDR3 region has 15 residues. Germline V gene sequence: CDR1 SGHRS, CDR2 YFSETQ. Trimming at V came to 4 bases and at J to 7 bases, leaving 4 bases not matched to a gene. The CDR3 bases are TGCGCCAGCAGCCCGGGACTAGCGGGAGCGAATGAGCAGTTCTTC. Translation: CASSPGLAGANEQFF.

The genes are TRBV9 and TRBJ2-3; D is undetermined. CDR3 size: 12 residues. Germline assignment: CDR1 SGDLS and CDR2 YYNGEE. Between the trimmed V and J ends, which lost 4 bases and 6 bases, there was a span of 9 bases. CDR3 sequence (DNA): TGTGCCAGCAGCCCCCAGAGGGATACGCAGTATTTT. Encoded protein: CASSPQRDTQYF.

The chain recombines TRBV6-6 with TRBJ2-3, with TRBD1 matching over 7 bases. Germline V gene lookup returns CDR1 MNHNY and CDR2 SVGAGI (reference sequence). This CDR3 is 15 amino acids long. V shed 2 bases and J 5 bases; nucleotides not matched to a gene: 7. The chain's CDR3 is CASSYARQGEDTQYF. The CDR3, as DNA: TGTGCCAGCAGTTACGCAAGACAGGGAGAAGATACGCAGTATTTT.